This T cell receptor beta chain was identified during a study of cytomegalovirus exposure and HLA in healthy donors. The PCR made use of 60 Vbeta and 13 Jbeta primers. Generated by immunoSEQ multiplex PCR, the TCRdb table keeps only in-frame clones and is missing some. This sample has 130,000 to 150,000 clones, with roughly 76% found just once. This clone was detected a few times. Germline V lookup: CDR1 GTSNPN, CDR2 SVGIG (reference sequence). V lost 0 bases, J lost 1 base, and 1 base stayed unmatched. CDR3 size: 14 residues. This receptor was taken from a man younger than 30 in good health and CMV-seronegative. Sequenced material: PBMCs. The rearrangement links TRBV30 to TRBJ2-3; 7 bases align to TRBD2. The CDR3 nucleotides read TGTGCCTGGAGTGTTCGGGGGGGCACAGATACGCAGTATTTT. Translation: CAWSVRGGTDTQYF.